What follows describes a single T cell receptor beta chain. Only a few counts were recorded for this clonotype. Its binding antigen is unknown. The record has no base qualities; no much larger clone is one base away. The sample's treatment or condition label, decoded: live attenuated yellow fever vaccine strain. A standard Ficoll-Paque protocol was used to isolate PBMCs from peripheral blood. Dynabeads CD4 and CD8 positive selection kits were used to isolate CD4 and CD8 T-cell fractions. TriZol was used to extract RNA from bulk PBMCs, from CD4 and CD8 fractions, and from dextramer-positive and dextramer-negative fractions. Sequencing instrument: Illumina NovaSeq 6000. TCR cDNA was synthesized by 5'RACE template switching, which introduced a universal primer site and unique molecular identifiers. Priming of cDNA synthesis was performed from both the TCR alpha and TCR beta constant segments. Library amplification involved two PCR steps, and the second step added sample barcodes and sequencing adapters. Sequencing of libraries was performed on Illumina HiSeq 2500 (2x100 bp) or NovaSeq (2x150 bp). The paper's processing steps were these. MIGEC was used to demultiplex reads and collapse the reads into UMI consensus sequences, and MiXCR was used for V(D)J alignment. Clonotypes responding to the vaccine were identified with edgeR on replicate PBMC samples, with the criteria of FDR below 0.01 and a log2 fold change above 5 up to day 15. Each bulk clonotype received a CD4 or CD8 identity based on whether the sequenced CD4 or CD8 repertoire contained that clonotype at higher abundance. TCRdb handled the public reads itself, with Q25 trimming in fastp and clone calling in MiXCR, and kept productive beta chains. Rows matching on CDR3 protein sequence are summarized as one entry with the most common DNA and genes. The V and J calls here are based on TCRdb, not the publication. This sample is represented by about 120,000 distinct CDR3 sequences; roughly 9% of them were singletons. The ten largest clonotypes hold almost 40% of the sample.

These data originate in a study of T cells after yellow fever vaccination (dated by TCRdb to 2018 to 2020). Concerning the study at large: Libraries from fractions with low cell numbers were prepared with the SMART-Seq v4 Ultra Low Input RNA kit. To follow T-cell clones before and after primary and booster YFV17D yellow fever vaccination, bulk TCR alpha and beta repertoires were sequenced over time. Blood was drawn at multiple timepoints before and after primary and secondary immunization, with bulk PBMC replicates and cell subsets isolated. Two healthy male donors, one aged 18 to 29 and one aged 30 to 40 years, were included in the cohort. The paper as a whole reports these results and caveats: Because abundant contaminating clonotypes from the bulk population could be contained in FACS-sorted repertoires, computational filtering was required. A small share of clonotypes occurred in both CD4 and CD8 compartments, likely arising from convergent recombination. After the booster, most clones that had expanded after primary vaccination were detected again (nearly 98% of CD4 and around nine tenths of CD8), suggesting broad maintenance of memory. The secondary T-cell response was found to be weaker but faster than the primary response, with a peak reached on day 5 rather than on day 15. Only a couple of donors were included in the study, so the extent to which the findings can be generalized is limited.

The germline V gene (reference sequence) yields DFQATT for CDR1 and SNEGSKA for CDR2. Trimming costs V 3 bases and J 3 bases, and their ends lie 26 bases apart. From its cysteine to its phenylalanine, the CDR3 spans 18 amino acids. The entry retains the CDR3 DNA only, 54 bases that are in frame from base 1. This TCR was recovered from a man younger than 30 who received the YFV17D yellow fever vaccine. Sample: CD8+ T cells sorted from PBMCs, taken on the day of the yellow fever booster vaccination. The chain joins TRBV20-1 to TRBJ2-5; the D gene is possibly TRBD2, with 7 bases matching. The DNA is TGCAGTGCTAGGGGGAGGGTTCTCCAGCGGGGACAAGAAGAGACCCAGTACTTC. Translated, this is CSARGRVLQRGQEETQYF.